This T cell receptor (beta chain) was obtained from a study of blood T cell repertoires in COVID-19. Study overall: Material from acute and convalescent COVID-19 was sourced from the United States, Italy and Spain.

All recovered Cohort 3 donors got two negative PCRs, got clearance, or saw symptom resolution. V gave up 8 bases and J gave up 0 bases, with 8 bases separating them. Per the germline V gene, CDR1 is ENHRY and CDR2 is SYGVKD. This CDR3 region has 13 residues. The data were produced by immunoSEQ multiplex PCR, yet TCRdb's version contains in-frame clones alone and is incomplete. The sample shows approximately 270,000 clones, about 90% of them seen only once. Sequenced input: PBMCs or T cells enriched from blood (not recorded which). The chain joins TRBV10-3 to TRBJ2-1, with a weak D call TRBD2 (5 bases). The clonotype originates from a woman aged 60-75 years who had recovered from COVID-19. CDR3 nucleotides: TGTGCCATCCGCGGAGGCTCCTACAATGAGCAGTTCTTC. Protein: CAIRGGSYNEQFF.